This T cell receptor (beta chain) was profiled in a study of T cell responses to AZD1222 COVID-19 vaccine (dated by TCRdb to the early 2020s). Describing the broader study: TCR sequencing was performed for some 250 trial participants, of whom about 200 were given two doses of AZD1222 and around 25 were given two doses of MenACWY control vaccine. Enrollment into the trials was organized by age into subgroups of 18-55, 56-69 and 70-plus years, and those subgroups contained roughly 140, 27 and 60 TCR-sequenced participants, respectively.

The time point tag for this specimen amounts to: about 28 days (+/-7) after the second vaccine dose. AZD1222 recipients with second doses at about 4 weeks or about 12 weeks were pooled, because spike-specific TCR depth and breadth did not differ between schedules. The vaccinee samples were drawn from two UK trials, COV001 and COV002, one of which was a single-blind randomized controlled phase 2/3 trial testing AZD1222 (ChAdOx1 nCoV-19) in healthy adults. For TCRbeta chain sequencing, PBMC samples from trial participants were taken at day 0 and at day 28 after the second dose. Trimming costs V 4 bases and J 3 bases, and their ends lie 7 bases apart. The germline V gene gives CDR1 as SGHTA and CDR2 as FQGNSA. From its cysteine to its phenylalanine, the CDR3 spans 12 amino acids. Only the CDR3 part of the read is kept: 36 bases, read in frame from the first base. The CDR3 regions of human TCRbeta chains were analyzed by immunosequencing. Processing in the source paper ran as follows. TCRs in the repertoires were matched against a reference library of SARS-CoV-2-specific TCRs that had been generated with the MIRA antigen-specificity platform. Breadth was defined as the fraction of unique TCRs that were SARS-CoV-2-associated. Depth was defined as the fraction of total T cells that were SARS-CoV-2-associated. Using the MIRA data, each spike-specific TCR was assigned both to the spike region to which the TCR was reactive and to a CD4 or CD8 class. Log10-transformed breadth and depth values were compared by one-way ANOVA with Sidak's multiple comparisons tests. TCRdb provides this immuneACCESS table in a form limited to in-frame rearrangements. Some clones are lacking; in checked studies, under half of them reflect an unresolved V gene, and why the rest are absent is not known. Clonal size and the V and J genes are those of that table, whereas D and trimming came from the DNA. Recorded for this sample are 150,000 or so clones; less than 95% of them occurred a single time. The ten largest clonotypes hold 5% to 6.5% of the sample.

Study-wide conclusions, independent of this receptor: Reportedly, almost half of the unique spike-specific TCRs recognized epitopes lying outside the regions that are mutated in the B.1.351 and B.1.1.7 variants. The vaccine-associated CD4 TCRs covered the entire spike protein, and the dominant responses fell in regions 160-218 and 743-854. Participants were mostly white British and included more females than males, and it was suggested by the authors that clonal diversity may have been underestimated. Conclusions about previously exposed vaccinees are limited because only 6 or 7 AZD1222 recipients were SARS-CoV-2 seropositive at baseline. Spike-specific TCR breadth and depth rose significantly after two AZD1222 doses compared with day 0 and with MenACWY recipients. The 56-69-year group was small, and its depth increase did not reach significance, likely because of low power. Because no day 14 peak-response samples were available, repertoires were characterized only after the peak T cell response.

Note on this clone: Its target antigen remains unknown. The sample holds no much larger clone one base away, and base qualities are not on file.

The rearrangement combines TRBV7-2 with TRBJ2-7; no confident D gene assignment can be made. Material: peripheral blood, obtained 28 days after the second AZD1222 dose. The origin of this receptor is an adult who received the AZD1222 COVID-19 vaccine. The sequence in DNA is TGTGCCAGCAGCTCGACACACTACGAGCAGTACTTC. It is translated as CASSSTHYEQYF.